A single sample gave rise to the 25 T cell receptor beta chains below, sequenced in a study of shared clonotypes between healthy human individuals. Some clones are missing from TCRdb's copy, which holds only in-frame ones; the method was immunoSEQ multiplex PCR. The data contain approximately 2.3 million clones, 90% to 95% of them singletons. Sequencing was done on a sample of naive CD4+ T cells from PBMCs. The subset: CD45RA+ positively selected. All receptors come from a man between 18 and 29 years old in good health. Some clones in this sample may be carry-over from other donors' samples.

This chain connects TRBV4-1 to TRBJ1-6, with D perhaps TRBD1 (5 bases). Germline V gene sequence: CDR1 MGHRA, CDR2 YSYEKL. CDR3 length: 21 residues. Trimming removed 1 base at V and 0 bases at J, with 22 bases between. In nucleotides, the CDR3 is TGCGCCAGCAGCCAAGCACCAACAGGCGTTATACCGAGCTCCTATAATTCACCCCTCCACTTT. Its translation is CASSQAPTGVIPSSYNSPLHF.

The chain combines TRBV7-8 with TRBJ2-7; 8 positions match TRBD2. CDR3 length: 17 residues. Germline V gene data show CDR1 as SGHVS and CDR2 as FQNEAQ. The trim removed 5 bases at V and 6 bases at J, leaving 18 bases unmatched. The DNA of the CDR3 is TGTGCCAGCAGCCTATCATTGCTTCCAGCGGGAGAGGGCGAGCAGTACTTC. Translation gives CASSLSLLPAGEGEQYF.

About this clone: Different DNA sequences within this sample yield the same CDR3. V and J are TRBV7-2 and TRBJ2-7; 13 bases agree with TRBD2. The CDR3 sequence is 16 residues long. Unmatched junction bases numbered 4, after V lost 3 bases and J lost 2 bases. Germline V CDR1 and CDR2: SGHTA, FQGNSA. CDR3 in amino acids: CASSLEGTSGAYEQYF. CDR3 nucleotide sequence: TGTGCCAGCAGCTTGGAAGGGACTAGCGGGGCCTACGAGCAGTACTTC.

CDR3 in amino acids: CSVVDTRVTGNTIYF. The CDR3 nucleotides are TGCAGCGTTGTGGACACCAGGGTCACTGGAAACACCATATATTTT. This sequence joins TRBV29-1 and TRBJ1-3, with D tentatively TRBD1 (5 bases). CDR1 is SQVTM and CDR2 is ANQGSEA in the germline V gene. CDR3 size: 15 residues. V shed 4 bases and J shed 2 bases, with 15 bases lying between them.

The chain links TRBV10-3 to TRBJ2-7; D remains unclear. Deletions cut 8 bases from V and 1 base from J, with 9 bases between. CDR3 length: 12 amino acids. Germline V gene lookup returns CDR1 ENHRY and CDR2 SYGVKD. The CDR3 DNA sequence: TGTGCCATCGGCATCTCTTCCTACGAGCAGTACTTC. Protein product: CAIGISSYEQYF.

The chain employs TRBV29-1 and TRBJ2-1; 11 positions match TRBD2. V lost 6 bases and J lost 4; bases outside the gene matches: 8. The CDR3 totals 15 residues. Per germline, CDR1 SQVTM and CDR2 ANQGSEA. The CDR3 sequence: CSVVKGLAEYNEQFF. The DNA for the CDR3 is TGCAGCGTGGTAAAGGGACTAGCGGAGTACAATGAGCAGTTCTTC.

The V call is TRBV6-1, the J call TRBJ2-7, with 7 bases aligning to TRBD1. Germline loops: CDR1 MNHNS, CDR2 SASEGT. This CDR3 region has 14 residues. With 5 bases clipped from V and 0 bases from J, the junction kept 4 bases outside the gene matches. CDR3 nucleotide sequence: TGTGCCAGCAGTTCGCAGGGGGACTCCTACGAGCAGTACTTC. It codes for CASSSQGDSYEQYF.

This chain links TRBV19 with TRBJ1-2; D might be TRBD1 (6 bases). Germline CDR1 LNHDA, CDR2 SQIVND (reference sequence). Trimming stripped 1 base from V and 0 bases from J, with 12 bases between. This CDR3 is built from 16 residues. The CDR3 DNA reads as TGTGCCAGTAGTATAGTTTCGGGGGCTACTAACTATGGCTACACCTTC. Its protein product is CASSIVSGATNYGYTF.

The V call is TRBV5-6, the J call TRBJ1-2; D unclear. Trimming removed 0 bases at V and 8 bases at J, with 14 bases between. Looked up from germline, CDR1 is SGHDT and CDR2 is YYEEEE. The CDR3 length is 14 residues. CDR3 in amino acids: CASSLEEAEGGYTF. In nucleotides, the CDR3 is TGTGCCAGCAGCTTGGAAGAGGCTGAAGGGGGCTACACCTTC.

This sequence joins TRBV4-1 and TRBJ1-4; D uncertain. Trimming removed 0 bases from V and 8 bases from J, with 13 bases in between. CDR3 length equals 15 residues. The germline V gene encodes CDR1 MGHRA and CDR2 YSYEKL. The CDR3 bases are TGCGCCAGCAGCCAAGAATGGCGGACCCGAGAAAAACTGTTTTTT. Its protein product is CASSQEWRTREKLFF.

This clone was counted once. The chain recombines TRBV28 with TRBJ2-1; 12 nucleotides agree with TRBD2. J lost 0 bases, V lost 8 bases, and 17 bases had no gene match. The germline gives CDR1 MDHEN, CDR2 SYDVKM. The CDR3 covers 20 residues. CDR3 sequence (DNA): TGTGCCAGCGGCCTATCCATTGGACTAGCGGGACCCAGCTCCTACAATGAGCAGTTCTTC. It codes for CASGLSIGLAGPSSYNEQFF.

The chain has TRBV5-6 and TRBJ2-5; D unclear. V lost 6 bases and J 1 base, leaving 10 bases between the germline ends. Germline CDR1 reads SGHDT; CDR2 reads YYEEEE. The CDR3 length is 13 residues. CDR3 sequence reads: CASTRGVQETQYF. The CDR3 DNA sequence: TGTGCCAGCACCCGTGGAGTCCAAGAGACCCAGTACTTC.

The rearrangement links TRBV4-3 to TRBJ2-1; D is perhaps TRBD1 or TRBD2 (5 bases each). The length of the CDR3 is 17 residues. CDR1 and CDR2 (germline): LGHNA, YSLEER. The V end was cut by 4 bases, the J end by 8 bases, with 24 bases between. The DNA for the CDR3 is TGCGCCAGCAGCCGGACTCCGGGACCACTGCTCCGGGATGAGCAGTTCTTC. Protein product: CASSRTPGPLLRDEQFF.

V gene TRBV12-1 combines with J gene TRBJ1-1; the DNA was not used to check the table's D call, TRBD1. TRBV12-1 is shown as a pseudogene. The length of the CDR3 is 14 residues. The CDR3 sequence: CASSPMDRETEAFF. The CDR3 DNA sequence: TGTGCCAGCAGCCCTATGGACAGGGAGACTGAAGCTTTCTTT.

In DNA, the CDR3 is TGTGCCAGCAGTTTCCGCGAAATTCAGTACTTC. This encodes CASSFREIQYF. The V gene is TRBV28, the J gene TRBJ2-4; no clear D gene. The CDR3 spans 11 residues. Trimming took off 3 bases at V and 10 bases at J, with 7 bases between the two ends. Germline-derived CDR1 and CDR2 are MDHEN and SYDVKM. Full variable domain (rest looked up from reference TRBV28 and TRBJ2-4): DVKVTQSSRYLVKRTGEKVFLECVQDMDHENMFWYRQDPGLGLRLIYFSYDVKMKEKGDIPEGYSVSREKKERFSLILESASTNQTSMYLCASSFREIQYFGAGTRLSVL.

The chain combines TRBV5-6 with TRBJ2-7, with D perhaps matching TRBD2 (6 bases). CDR1 is SGHDT and CDR2 is YYEEEE in the germline V gene. This CDR3 contains 15 residues. V lost 4 bases to trimming and J lost 0 bases, with 14 bases between them. The CDR3, as DNA: TGTGCCAGCAGCCCGGCGAGGGACTCCTCCTACGAGCAGTACTTC. It encodes CASSPARDSSYEQYF.

This clone is a singleton in its sample. V is TRBV7-9 and J is TRBJ2-1; 10 bases match TRBD2. V was pared by 5 bases and J by 0 bases, with 10 bases of the junction left unmatched. Germline assignment: CDR1 SEHNR and CDR2 FQNEAQ (reference sequence). The CDR3 has 18 residues. CDR3 residues: CASSHGLAVYSSYNEQFF. CDR3 sequence (DNA): TGTGCCAGCAGCCATGGACTAGCGGTTTATAGCTCCTACAATGAGCAGTTCTTC.

The rearrangement links TRBV28 to TRBJ1-2; D might be TRBD1 (6 bases). In germline, CDR1 is MDHEN, CDR2 SYDVKM. V dropped 6 bases and J dropped 5 bases, with 13 bases sitting between them. This CDR3 contains 13 residues. CDR3: CASRPWTAYGYTF. CDR3 nucleotides: TGTGCCAGCAGACCCTGGACAGCGTATGGCTACACCTTC.

The rearrangement links TRBV30 to TRBJ1-5; 9 nucleotides line up with TRBD1. The CDR3 is 14 amino acids. Germline lookup yields CDR1 GTSNPN and CDR2 SVGIG (reference sequence). J gave up 4 bases and V 3 bases, and 4 bases lay outside the gene matches. The CDR3 DNA reads as TGTGCCTGGAGGATGGGACAGGGAAATCAGCCCCAGCATTTT. It yields the protein CAWRMGQGNQPQHF. Variable domain in full (rest from reference TRBV30 and TRBJ1-5): SQTIHQWPATLVQPVGSPLSLECTVEGTSNPNLYWYRQAAGRGLQLLFYSVGIGQISSEVPQNLSASRPQDRQFILSSKKLLLSDSGFYLCAWRMGQGNQPQHFGDGTRLSIL.

For the CDR3, the DNA is TGCGCCAGCAGCCAACGACTAGCGGGAGCCATATACAATGAGCAGTTCTTC. Amino acid sequence: CASSQRLAGAIYNEQFF. The rearrangement joins TRBV4-1 to TRBJ2-1; 12 bases fit TRBD2. There are 17 residues in the CDR3. Germline CDR1 and CDR2: MGHRA and YSYEKL. V lost 2 bases, J lost 4 bases, and 6 bases stayed unmatched.

This chain connects TRBV18 to TRBJ2-7; TRBD1 or TRBD2 may be the D gene (6 bases each). The V gene's germline CDR1 is KGHSH and CDR2 LQKENI. This CDR3 is 15 amino acids long. Trimming shortened V by 3 bases and J by 7 bases, and 19 bases separated the two germline ends. The CDR3 is CASSPRQAPAGEQYF. In nucleotides, the CDR3 is TGTGCCAGCTCACCCAGACAGGCTCCGGCGGGAGAGCAGTACTTC.

The gene calls are TRBV5-5 and TRBJ2-7, with D uncertain. V gave up 2 bases and J gave up 1 base, with 13 bases separating them. Germline values: CDR1 SGHKS, CDR2 YYEKEE (reference sequence). The CDR3 runs to 15 residues. In DNA, the CDR3 is TGTGCCAGCAGCTTAGTTTGGAGTTCTTCCTACGAGCAGTACTTC. As protein: CASSLVWSSSYEQYF. Combining the CDR3 with reference TRBV5-5 and TRBJ2-7 gives the whole variable domain DAGVTQSPTHLIKTRGQQVTLRCSPISGHKSVSWYQQVLGQGPQFIFQYYEKEERGRGNFPDRFSARQFPNYSSELNVNALLLGDSALYLCASSLVWSSSYEQYFGPGTRLTVT.

Comment on this clone: A junction end diverges from the germline sequence, so it may reflect a read error. V is TRBV28 and J is TRBJ2-3; maybe TRBD2 (6 bases). Looked up from germline, CDR1 is MDHEN and CDR2 is SYDVKM. CDR3 length: 12 residues. In nucleotides, the CDR3 is TGTGCCAGCAGTTCCCGGGACTCGGGCCGCGTGTTT. It encodes CASSSRDSGRVF.

V usage is TRBV29-1 and J usage is TRBJ2-3; no firm D call. The CDR3 sequence is 13 residues long. CDR1 and CDR2 from the germline V gene are SQVTM and ANQGSEA. Trimming left V 4 bases short and J 5 bases short, with 13 bases between. This CDR3 is CSVAPLYGDTQYF. As DNA, the CDR3 is TGCAGCGTTGCTCCTCTTTACGGAGATACGCAGTATTTT.

The chain employs TRBV28 and TRBJ2-2; perhaps TRBD1 as D (5 bases). The length of the CDR3 is 15 residues. V was clipped by 5 bases and J by 6 bases, with 16 bases between them. Per the germline V gene, CDR1 is MDHEN and CDR2 is SYDVKM. The CDR3 here is CASSPPRVVAGELFF. CDR3 sequence (DNA): TGTGCCAGCAGTCCCCCCAGGGTCGTGGCCGGGGAGCTGTTTTTT.